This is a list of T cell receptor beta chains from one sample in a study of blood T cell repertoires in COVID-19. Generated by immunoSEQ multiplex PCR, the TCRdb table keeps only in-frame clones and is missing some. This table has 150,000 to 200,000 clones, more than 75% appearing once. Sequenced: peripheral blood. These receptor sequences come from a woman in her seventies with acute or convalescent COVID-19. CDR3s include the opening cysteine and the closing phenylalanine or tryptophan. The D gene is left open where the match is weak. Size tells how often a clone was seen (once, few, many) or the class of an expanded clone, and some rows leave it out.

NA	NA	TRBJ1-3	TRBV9	CASSPPGVTDTIYF	TGTGCCAGCAGCCCACCAGGGGTTACGGACACCATATATTTT
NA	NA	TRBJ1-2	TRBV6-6	CASSYSPGRLYGYTF	TGTGCCAGCAGTTACTCGCCAGGTCGCCTCTATGGCTACACCTTC
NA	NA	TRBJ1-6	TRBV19	CASSISGVSYNSPLHF	TGTGCCAGTAGTATCAGTGGAGTCTCCTATAATTCACCCCTCCACTTT
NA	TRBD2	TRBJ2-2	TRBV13	CASSYRTSGYTGELFF	TGTGCCAGCAGCTATCGGACTAGCGGATACACCGGGGAGCTGTTTTTT
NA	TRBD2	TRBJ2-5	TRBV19	CASRAQRGGMETQYF	TGTGCCAGTAGAGCCCAGCGGGGGGGGATGGAGACCCAGTACTTC
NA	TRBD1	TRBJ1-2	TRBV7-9	CASSFPDRVDGYTF	TGTGCCAGCAGCTTCCCGGACAGGGTTGATGGCTACACCTTC
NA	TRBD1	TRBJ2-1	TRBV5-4	CASSLGRGLSYNEQFF	TGTGCCAGCAGCTTGGGCAGGGGGCTATCCTACAATGAGCAGTTCTTC
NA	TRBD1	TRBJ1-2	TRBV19	CASSTKSIPGQDYGYTF	TGTGCCAGTAGTACGAAATCCATACCGGGACAGGACTATGGCTACACCTTC
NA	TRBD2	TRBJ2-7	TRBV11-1	CASSLESRRGSYEQYF	TGTGCCAGCAGCTTAGAGTCACGGCGGGGGAGCTACGAGCAGTACTTC
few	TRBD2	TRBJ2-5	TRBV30	CAWRTSGQETQYF	TGTGCCTGGAGGACTAGCGGCCAAGAGACCCAGTACTTC
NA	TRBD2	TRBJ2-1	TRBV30	CAWSTSGYNEQFF	TGTGCCTGGAGCACTAGCGGGTACAATGAGCAGTTCTTC
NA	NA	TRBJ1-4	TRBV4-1	CASRPNTGTTNEKLFF	TGCGCCAGCAGACCCAATACAGGTACAACTAATGAAAAACTGTTTTTT
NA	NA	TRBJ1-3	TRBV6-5	CASSYQQGYGNTIYF	TGTGCCAGCAGTTATCAACAGGGATACGGAAACACCATATATTTT
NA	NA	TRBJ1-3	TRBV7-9	CASTSTGGSGNTIYF	TGTGCCAGCACCTCGACCGGGGGCTCTGGAAACACCATATATTTT
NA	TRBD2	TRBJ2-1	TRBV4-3	CASSQTASFSGSEQFF	TGCGCCAGCAGCCAGACAGCCTCTTTTAGCGGGAGTGAGCAGTTCTTC
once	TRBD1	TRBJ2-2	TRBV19	CASSIQGAIAGELFF	TGTGCCAGTAGTATCCAGGGGGCTATAGCCGGGGAGCTGTTTTTT
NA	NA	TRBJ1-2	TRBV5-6	CASSLEEKIYGYTF	TGTGCCAGCAGCTTGGAGGAGAAGATATATGGCTACACCTTC
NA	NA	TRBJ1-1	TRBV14	CASSQVGTYTEAFF	TGTGCCAGCAGCCAAGTCGGGACTTACACTGAAGCTTTCTTT
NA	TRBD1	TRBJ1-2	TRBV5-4	CASSFDRDYGYTF	TGTGCCAGCAGCTTTGACAGGGACTATGGCTACACCTTC
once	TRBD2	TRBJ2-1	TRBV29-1	CSVGSRGRGGLSNEQFF	TGCAGCGTTGGGTCGAGAGGGCGGGGGGGCCTTAGTAATGAGCAGTTCTTC
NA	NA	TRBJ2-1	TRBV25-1	CASSETGLISYNEQFF	TGTGCCAGCAGTGAAACGGGACTCATTTCCTACAATGAGCAGTTCTTC
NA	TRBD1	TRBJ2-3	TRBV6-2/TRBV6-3	CASSYGQGAATQYF	TGTGCCAGCAGTTACGGGCAGGGGGCAGCTACGCAGTATTTT